The sequence of this T cell receptor (beta chain) was determined in a study of T cells after yellow fever vaccination. About the research overall: SMART-Seq v4 Ultra Low Input handled preparation of low-cell-number fractions. Study conclusions and caveats: Subsequent booster samples again held most clones from primary vaccination (around 96% CD4, 85% to 90% CD8).

Concerning this clonotype itself: As yet, its antigen is unknown.

CDR1 and CDR2 (germline): SEHNR, FQNEAQ (reference sequence). With 1 base clipped from V and 1 base from J, the junction kept 4 bases outside the gene matches. This CDR3 region has 16 residues. A universal primer site and UMIs were added as TCR cDNA was made by 5'RACE template switching. TCRdb used MiXCR to reprocess the 5' RACE reads, holding one entry per CDR3 protein. Of a few hundred thousand distinct CDR3 sequences listed, around 4.9% are singletons. This material consisted of CD4+ T cells sorted from PBMCs, taken on the day of the yellow fever booster vaccination. The chain couples TRBV7-9 to TRBJ1-3; 7 bases align to TRBD1. This clonotype was sampled from a man between 18 and 29 years old who received the YFV17D yellow fever vaccine. The CDR3 is CASSLVVRGSGNTIYF. CDR3 DNA sequence: TGTGCCAGCAGCTTAGTCGTCAGGGGGTCTGGAAACACCATATATTTT.